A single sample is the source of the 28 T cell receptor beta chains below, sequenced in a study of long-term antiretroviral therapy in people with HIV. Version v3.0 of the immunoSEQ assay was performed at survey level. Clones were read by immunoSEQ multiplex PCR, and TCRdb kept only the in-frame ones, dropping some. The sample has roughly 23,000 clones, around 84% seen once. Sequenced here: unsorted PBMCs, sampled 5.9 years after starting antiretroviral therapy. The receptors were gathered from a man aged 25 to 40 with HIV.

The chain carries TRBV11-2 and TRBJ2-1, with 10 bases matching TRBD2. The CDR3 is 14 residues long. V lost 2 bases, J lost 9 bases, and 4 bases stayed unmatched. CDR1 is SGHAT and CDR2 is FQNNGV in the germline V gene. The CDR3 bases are TGTGCCAGCAGCTTACTAGCGGGAGCGATTGAGCAGTTCTTC. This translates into CASSLLAGAIEQFF. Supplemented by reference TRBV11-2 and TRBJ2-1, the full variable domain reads EAGVAQSPRYKIIEKRQSVAFWCNPISGHATLYWYQQILGQGPKLLIQFQNNGVVDDSQLPKDRFSAERLKGVDSTLKIQPAKLEDSAVYLCASSLLAGAIEQFFGPGTRLTVL.

CDR3 residues: CASSLGRSSYEQYF. The CDR3 DNA is TGTGCCAGCAGCTTAGGCAGGAGCTCCTACGAGCAGTACTTC. The J gene is TRBJ2-7, the V gene TRBV7-9, with D uncertain. The germline V gene has CDR1 SEHNR and CDR2 FQNEAQ (reference sequence). V was shortened by 1 base and J by 0 bases, with 7 bases between the two germline ends. The CDR3 has 14 residues.

As DNA, the CDR3 is TGTGCCAGCAGCGTAGCCAGGGACGATGGCTACACCTTC. Protein: CASSVARDDGYTF. The chain recombines TRBV9 with TRBJ1-2; D possibly corresponds to TRBD1 (5 bases). CDR1 is SGDLS, CDR2 YYNGEE, per germline. CDR3 length: 13 amino acids. Trimming removed 0 bases from V and 6 bases from J, with 9 bases in between.

The CDR3 nucleotides read TGTGCCAGCAGTGTTCTCCTGGGGGACGAGCAGTACTTC. Its translation: CASSVLLGDEQYF. This chain uses TRBV25-1 with TRBJ2-7; tentatively, D is TRBD1 or TRBD2 (5 bases each). The V and J ends lost 4 bases and 5 bases respectively, with 12 bases between them. Per germline, CDR1 MGHDK and CDR2 SYGVNS. The CDR3 has 13 residues.

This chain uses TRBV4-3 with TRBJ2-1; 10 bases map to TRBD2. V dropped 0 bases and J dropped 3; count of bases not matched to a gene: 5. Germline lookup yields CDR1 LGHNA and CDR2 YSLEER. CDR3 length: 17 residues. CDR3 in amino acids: CASSQEGAGGLYNEQFF. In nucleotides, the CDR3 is TGCGCCAGCAGCCAAGAAGGAGCGGGGGGGCTCTACAATGAGCAGTTCTTC.

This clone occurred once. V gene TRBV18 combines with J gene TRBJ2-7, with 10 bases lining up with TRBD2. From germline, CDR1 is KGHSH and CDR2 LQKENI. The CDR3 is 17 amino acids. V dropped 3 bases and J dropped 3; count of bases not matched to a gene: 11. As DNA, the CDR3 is TGTGCCAGCTCACCTGAGGCTAGCGGGAGAATAGGCTACGAGCAGTACTTC. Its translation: CASSPEASGRIGYEQYF.

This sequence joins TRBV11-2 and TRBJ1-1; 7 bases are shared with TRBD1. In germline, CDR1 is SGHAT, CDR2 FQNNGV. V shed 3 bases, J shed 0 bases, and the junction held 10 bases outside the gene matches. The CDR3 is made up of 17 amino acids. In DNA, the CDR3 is TGTGCCAGCAGCTTCGGGACAGTGAATAGCTTGAACACTGAAGCTTTCTTT. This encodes CASSFGTVNSLNTEAFF.

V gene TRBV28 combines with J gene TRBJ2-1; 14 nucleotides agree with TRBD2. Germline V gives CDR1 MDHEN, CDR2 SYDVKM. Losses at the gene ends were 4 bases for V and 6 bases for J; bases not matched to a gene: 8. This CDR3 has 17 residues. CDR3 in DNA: TGTGCCAGCAGTTCTGGGGGGGGGACTAGCGGGGGCAATGAGCAGTTCTTC. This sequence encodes CASSSGGGTSGGNEQFF.

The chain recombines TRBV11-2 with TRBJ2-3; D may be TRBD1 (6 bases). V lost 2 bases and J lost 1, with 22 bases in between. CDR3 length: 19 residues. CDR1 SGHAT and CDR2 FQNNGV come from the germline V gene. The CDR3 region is CASSLPSDRDTPGTDTQYF. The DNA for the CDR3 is TGTGCCAGCAGCTTACCATCTGACCGGGACACTCCTGGCACAGATACGCAGTATTTT.

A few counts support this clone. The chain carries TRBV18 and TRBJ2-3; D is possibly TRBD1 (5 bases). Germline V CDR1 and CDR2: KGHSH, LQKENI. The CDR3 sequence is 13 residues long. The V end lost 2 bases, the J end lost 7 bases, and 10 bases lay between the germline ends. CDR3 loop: CASSPSRQNTQYF. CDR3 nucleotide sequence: TGTGCCAGCTCACCAAGTCGACAGAATACGCAGTATTTT.

The CDR3 protein is CASSLSGEGNQPQHF. The CDR3 coding sequence is TGTGCCAGCAGTTTATCGGGGGAGGGCAATCAGCCCCAGCATTTT. The rearrangement uses TRBV28 and TRBJ1-5, with a possible D match to TRBD1 (5 bases). Trimming took off 1 base at V and 2 bases at J, with 9 bases between the two ends. CDR3 length: 15 residues. Germline values: CDR1 MDHEN, CDR2 SYDVKM. Full variable domain (outside the CDR3, taken from reference TRBV28 and TRBJ1-5): DVKVTQSSRYLVKRTGEKVFLECVQDMDHENMFWYRQDPGLGLRLIYFSYDVKMKEKGDIPEGYSVSREKKERFSLILESASTNQTSMYLCASSLSGEGNQPQHFGDGTRLSIL.

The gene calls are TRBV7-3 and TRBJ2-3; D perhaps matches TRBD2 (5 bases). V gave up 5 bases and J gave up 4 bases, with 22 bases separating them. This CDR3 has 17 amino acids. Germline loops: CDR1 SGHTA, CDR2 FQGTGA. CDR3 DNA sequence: TGTGCCAGCAGCACCCCGGGTAGTGACGGGGTCGCAGATACGCAGTATTTT. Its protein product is CASSTPGSDGVADTQYF.

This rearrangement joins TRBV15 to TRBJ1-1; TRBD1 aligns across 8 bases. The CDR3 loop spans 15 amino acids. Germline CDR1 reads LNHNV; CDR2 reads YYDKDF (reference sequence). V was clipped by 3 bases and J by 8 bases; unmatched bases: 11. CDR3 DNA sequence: TGTGCCACCAGCAGGGACAGGGCACGGGGAGTCGAAGCTTTCTTT. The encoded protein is CATSRDRARGVEAFF.

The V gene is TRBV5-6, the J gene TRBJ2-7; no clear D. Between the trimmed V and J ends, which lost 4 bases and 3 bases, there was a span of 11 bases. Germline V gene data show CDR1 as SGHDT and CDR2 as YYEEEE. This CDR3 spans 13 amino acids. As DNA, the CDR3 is TGTGCCAGCAGCCCCGACACGAACTACGAGCAGTACTTC. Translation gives CASSPDTNYEQYF. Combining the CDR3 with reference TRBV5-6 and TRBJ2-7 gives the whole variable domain DAGVTQSPTHLIKTRGQQVTLRCSPKSGHDTVSWYQQALGQGPQFIFQYYEEEERQRGNFPDRFSGHQFPNYSSELNVNALLLGDSALYLCASSPDTNYEQYFGPGTRLTVT.

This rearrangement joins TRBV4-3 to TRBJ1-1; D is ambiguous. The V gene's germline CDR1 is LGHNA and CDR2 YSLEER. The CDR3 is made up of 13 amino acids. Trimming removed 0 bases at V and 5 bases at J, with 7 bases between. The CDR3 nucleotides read TGCGCCAGCAGCCAAGATCGCGGTACTGAAGCTTTCTTT. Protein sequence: CASSQDRGTEAFF.

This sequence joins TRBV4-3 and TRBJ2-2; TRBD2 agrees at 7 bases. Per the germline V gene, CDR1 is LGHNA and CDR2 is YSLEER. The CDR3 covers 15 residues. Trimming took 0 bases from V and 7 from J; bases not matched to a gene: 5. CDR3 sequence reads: CASSQDRGEVGELFF. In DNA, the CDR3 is TGCGCCAGCAGCCAAGATCGGGGGGAGGTCGGGGAGCTGTTTTTT.

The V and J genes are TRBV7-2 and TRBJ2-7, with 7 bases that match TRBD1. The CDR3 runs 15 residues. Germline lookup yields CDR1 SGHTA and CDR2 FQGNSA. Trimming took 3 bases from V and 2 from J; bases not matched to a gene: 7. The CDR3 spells CASSFSGTAAYEQYF. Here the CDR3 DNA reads TGTGCCAGCAGCTTTAGTGGGACAGCCGCCTACGAGCAGTACTTC.

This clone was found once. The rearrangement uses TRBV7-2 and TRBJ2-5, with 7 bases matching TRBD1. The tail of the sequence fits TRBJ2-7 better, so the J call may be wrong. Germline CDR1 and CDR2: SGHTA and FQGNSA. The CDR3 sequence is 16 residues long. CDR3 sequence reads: CASSLHLPGQSYEQYF. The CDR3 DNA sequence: TGTGCCAGCAGCTTACACCTACCGGGACAGTCTTACGAGCAGTACTTC.

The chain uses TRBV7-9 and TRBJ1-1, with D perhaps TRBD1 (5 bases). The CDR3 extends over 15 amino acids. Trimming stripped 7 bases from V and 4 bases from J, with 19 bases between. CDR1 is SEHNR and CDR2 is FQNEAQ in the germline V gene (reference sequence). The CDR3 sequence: CASTAGRRGFTEAFF. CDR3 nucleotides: TGTGCCAGCACCGCAGGCCGCCGGGGGTTCACTGAAGCTTTCTTT.

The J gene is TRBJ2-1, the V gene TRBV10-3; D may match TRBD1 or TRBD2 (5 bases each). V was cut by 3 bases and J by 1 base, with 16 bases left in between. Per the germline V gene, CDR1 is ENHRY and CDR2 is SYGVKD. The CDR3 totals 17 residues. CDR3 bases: TGTGCCATCAGTGAACTAGGGGAAGGTGATTCCTACAATGAGCAGTTCTTC. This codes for CAISELGEGDSYNEQFF.

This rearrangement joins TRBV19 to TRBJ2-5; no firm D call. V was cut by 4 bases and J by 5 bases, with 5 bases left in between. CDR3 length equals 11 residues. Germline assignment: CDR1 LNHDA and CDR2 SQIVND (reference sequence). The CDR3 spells CASSRWETQYF. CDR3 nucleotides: TGTGCCAGTAGTAGGTGGGAGACCCAGTACTTC.

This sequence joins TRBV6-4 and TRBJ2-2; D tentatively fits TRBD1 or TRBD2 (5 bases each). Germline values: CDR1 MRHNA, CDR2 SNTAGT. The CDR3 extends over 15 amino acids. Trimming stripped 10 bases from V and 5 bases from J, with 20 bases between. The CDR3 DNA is TGTGCCACCTCATCAAGCTCAGGGAGTACCGGGGAGCTGTTTTTT. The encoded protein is CATSSSSGSTGELFF.

CDR3 in DNA: TGTGCCAGCCGCACATCCTCCCTGGGGCTTGGGGCCAACGTCCTGACTTTC. As protein: CASRTSSLGLGANVLTF. The chain couples TRBV27 to TRBJ2-6, with a possible D match to TRBD1 (5 bases). The germline V gene encodes CDR1 MNHEY and CDR2 SMNVEV (reference sequence). The CDR3 is 17 residues long. The V end lost 8 bases, the J end lost 3 bases, and 20 bases lay between the germline ends.

The CDR3 region has the DNA TGTGCCAGTAGTACTACAGGGTCCACAGATACGCAGTATTTT. It is translated as CASSTTGSTDTQYF. This sequence joins TRBV19 and TRBJ2-3; tentatively, D is TRBD1 (6 bases). V was clipped by 4 bases and J by 2 bases, with 10 bases between them. The CDR3 spans 14 residues. Germline CDR1 LNHDA, CDR2 SQIVND (reference sequence).

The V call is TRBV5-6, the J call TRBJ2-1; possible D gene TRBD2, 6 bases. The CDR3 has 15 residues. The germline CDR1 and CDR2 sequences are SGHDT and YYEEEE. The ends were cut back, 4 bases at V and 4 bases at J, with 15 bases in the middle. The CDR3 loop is CASSPRLEIYNEQFF. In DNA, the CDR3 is TGTGCCAGCAGCCCGAGACTAGAGATATACAATGAGCAGTTCTTC. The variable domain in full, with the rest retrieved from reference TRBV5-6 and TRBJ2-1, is DAGVTQSPTHLIKTRGQQVTLRCSPKSGHDTVSWYQQALGQGPQFIFQYYEEEERQRGNFPDRFSGHQFPNYSSELNVNALLLGDSALYLCASSPRLEIYNEQFFGPGTRLTVL.

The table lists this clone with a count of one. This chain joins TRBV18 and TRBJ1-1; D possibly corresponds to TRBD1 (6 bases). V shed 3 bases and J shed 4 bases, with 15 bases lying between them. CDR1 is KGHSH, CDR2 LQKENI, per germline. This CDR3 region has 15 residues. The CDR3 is CASSPPVRGGTEAFF. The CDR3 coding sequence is TGTGCCAGCTCACCCCCTGTCAGGGGAGGCACTGAAGCTTTCTTT.

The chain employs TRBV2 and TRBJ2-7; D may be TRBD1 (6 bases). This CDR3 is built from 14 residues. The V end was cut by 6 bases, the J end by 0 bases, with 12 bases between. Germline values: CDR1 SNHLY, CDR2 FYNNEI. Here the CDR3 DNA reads TGTGCCAGCAGATTTGACAGGAACTCCTACGAGCAGTACTTC. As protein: CASRFDRNSYEQYF.

The CDR3: CAIKPGQDKGATNEKLFF. Written as DNA, the CDR3 is TGTGCCATCAAACCGGGACAGGACAAAGGCGCAACTAATGAAAAACTGTTTTTT. The chain links TRBV10-3 to TRBJ1-4, with TRBD1 matching 8 bases. V lost 7 bases and J lost 0; bases outside the gene matches: 13. This CDR3 spans 18 amino acids. The V gene's germline CDR1 is ENHRY and CDR2 SYGVKD.